This note documents a single T cell receptor beta chain sequence. Its antigen is unknown. The data belong to a study of T cells in Graves' hyperthyroidism and ophthalmopathy. Looking at the study overall: Once the initial diagnosis was made, peripheral blood was obtained before any treatment.

TCR beta CDR3 regions were amplified from RNA transcripts. TCR CDR3 underwent first-round RT-PCR with the HTBI primer set. TCRdb called the multiplex PCR reads again in MiXCR, with one record for every CDR3 protein. This table holds some 550,000 distinct CDR3 sequences, around 15% found once. Orbital computed tomography, thyroid ultrasound, serum thyroxine and TRAb, and clinical symptoms together informed the diagnoses. Study-wide results and caveats: In validation, the model predicted ophthalmopathy. These predictions came a median around 5.9 months before onset.

The sequencing sample was made of blood. The receptor's source is a woman between 35 and 50 years old with Graves' ophthalmopathy.

CDR3 sequence: CALDAAGGNEQFF. Written as DNA, the CDR3 is TGTGCCTTGGACGCTGCGGGAGGCAATGAGCAGTTCTTC. This rearrangement joins TRBV30 to TRBJ2-1, with TRBD2 matching 8 bases. Per the germline V gene, CDR1 is GTSNPN and CDR2 is SVGIG (reference sequence). The CDR3 loop spans 13 amino acids. With 7 bases clipped from V and 6 bases from J, the junction kept 8 bases outside the gene matches. Drawing the rest from reference TRBV30 and TRBJ2-1, the complete variable domain is SQTIHQWPATLVQPVGSPLSLECTVEGTSNPNLYWYRQAAGRGLQLLFYSVGIGQISSEVPQNLSASRPQDRQFILSSKKLLLSDSGFYLCALDAAGGNEQFFGPGTRLTVL.